One and the same sample provided the 16 T cell receptor beta chains below, sequenced in a study of blood T cell repertoires in COVID-19. TCRdb keeps only in-frame clones here, not all; method: immunoSEQ multiplex PCR. The sample contains 63,000 or so clones, around 87% of which appear only once. Source material: peripheral blood. Receptor source: a man between 65 and 85 years old with active COVID-19.

The rearrangement links TRBV3-1 (or the pseudogene TRBV3-2) to TRBJ1-1; D is possibly TRBD1 (5 bases). Germline V gives CDR1 LGHDT, CDR2 YNNKEL (reference sequence). CDR3 length equals 15 residues. V was cut by 7 bases and J by 3 bases, with 18 bases left in between. CDR3 in DNA: TGTGCCAGCACTGATGGGCCGGGGGAGGACACTGAAGCTTTCTTT. The encoded protein is CASTDGPGEDTEAFF.

The chain employs TRBV11-2 and TRBJ2-1; 14 bases line up with TRBD2. CDR1 is SGHAT and CDR2 is FQNNGV in the germline V gene. CDR3 length: 16 amino acids. V lost 5 bases, J lost 6 bases, and 6 bases stayed unmatched. The CDR3 reads CASSSRLAGGGNEQFF. CDR3 DNA: TGTGCCAGCAGCAGCCGACTAGCGGGAGGGGGCAATGAGCAGTTCTTC.

This clone was counted once. The gene calls are TRBV28 and TRBJ2-7; TRBD2 might be the D (6 bases). Trimming pared 4 bases from V and 10 bases from J, leaving 20 bases between. The germline CDR1 and CDR2 sequences are MDHEN and SYDVKM. The CDR3 length is 14 residues. The CDR3 coding sequence is TGTGCCAGCAGTTCCCCCGGGGCGGGAATACTACAGTACTTC. This codes for CASSSPGAGILQYF. The full variable domain, its missing parts supplied by reference TRBV28 and TRBJ2-7, is DVKVTQSSRYLVKRTGEKVFLECVQDMDHENMFWYRQDPGLGLRLIYFSYDVKMKEKGDIPEGYSVSREKKERFSLILESASTNQTSMYLCASSSPGAGILQYFGPGTRLTVT.

The gene calls are TRBV29-1 and TRBJ2-5; TRBD2 matches 8 bases. Germline loops: CDR1 SQVTM, CDR2 ANQGSEA. The CDR3 loop spans 13 amino acids. V shed 7 bases, J shed 2 bases, and the junction held 6 bases outside the gene matches. CDR3: CSAPRGGQETQYF. In DNA, the CDR3 is TGCAGCGCCCCCCGGGGGGGTCAAGAGACCCAGTACTTC.

The V call is TRBV4-2, the J call TRBJ2-3; 8 bases fit TRBD2. The germline V gene encodes CDR1 LGHNA and CDR2 YNFKEQ. The CDR3 loop spans 15 amino acids. V gave up 2 bases and J gave up 5 bases; unmatched junction bases: 6. The CDR3 sequence: CASSQPRAGGDTQYF. DNA for the CDR3: TGTGCCAGCAGCCAACCGAGGGCGGGAGGAGATACGCAGTATTTT.

The CDR3 region is CASSQGAGVDHEQYF. The CDR3 DNA is TGCGCCAGCAGCCAAGGGGCAGGGGTCGACCACGAGCAGTACTTC. The gene calls are TRBV4-1 and TRBJ2-7; perhaps TRBD1 as D (6 bases). There are 15 residues in the CDR3. V lost 1 base to trimming and J lost 5 bases, with 15 bases between them. The germline gives CDR1 MGHRA, CDR2 YSYEKL.

The chain joins TRBV5-1 to TRBJ2-3; D is perhaps TRBD2 (6 bases). V was shortened by 4 bases and J by 3 bases, with 18 bases between the two germline ends. CDR1 and CDR2 from the germline V gene are SGHRS and YFSETQ. This CDR3 is 16 amino acids long. Written as DNA, the CDR3 is TGCGCCAGCAGCGCCCGACCGGGACTTTTGACAGATACGCAGTATTTT. It encodes CASSARPGLLTDTQYF.

The V gene is TRBV5-1, the J gene TRBJ2-3; D perhaps matches TRBD2 (6 bases). CDR3 length equals 15 residues. V gave up 1 base and J gave up 8 bases, with 17 bases separating them. Looked up from germline, CDR1 is SGHRS and CDR2 is YFSETQ. Here the CDR3 DNA reads TGCGCCAGCAGCTTGTTGTCGGGGGAGGTCGGTACGCAGTATTTT. Encoded protein: CASSLLSGEVGTQYF.

V gene TRBV7-2 combines with J gene TRBJ2-7; tentative D call: TRBD2 (6 bases). The germline gives CDR1 SGHTA, CDR2 FQGNSA. Trimming stripped 5 bases from V and 7 bases from J, with 18 bases between. CDR3 size: 14 residues. CDR3 sequence (DNA): TGTGCCAGCAGCCCGGGAGTGTCCCTCGGGGAGCAGTACTTC. Translation gives CASSPGVSLGEQYF.

This clone has a single count. The J gene is TRBJ2-1, the V gene TRBV6-5; TRBD2 agrees at 7 bases. With 0 bases clipped from V and 5 bases from J, the junction kept 7 bases outside the gene matches. This CDR3 comprises 16 residues. CDR1 and CDR2 (germline): MNHEY, SVGAGI. The CDR3 DNA is TGTGCCAGCAGTTACTCGGGGCTAGCGGAACACAATGAGCAGTTCTTC. Residues: CASSYSGLAEHNEQFF.

J is TRBJ2-2 and V is TRBV2; 12 nucleotides agree with TRBD2. This CDR3 has 15 amino acids. V dropped 7 bases and J dropped 6; count of bases not matched to a gene: 6. Per the germline V gene, CDR1 is SNHLY and CDR2 is FYNNEI. The CDR3 DNA is TGTGCCAGCACGGCCCTAGCGGGGGGGGCCGGGGAGCTGTTTTTT. Translated: CASTALAGGAGELFF.

CDR3 bases: TGTGCCTGGAGGGGGGGAGCCTTCACCGGGGAGCTGTTTTTT. This encodes CAWRGGAFTGELFF. This sequence joins TRBV30 and TRBJ2-2; possibly TRBD2 for D (6 bases). The CDR3 totals 14 residues. Germline loops: CDR1 GTSNPN, CDR2 SVGIG (reference sequence). Trimming cost V 3 bases and J 4 bases, with 12 bases left between them.

The V call is TRBV27, the J call TRBJ1-3; 8 bases fit TRBD1. Germline V gene data show CDR1 as MNHEY and CDR2 as SMNVEV (reference sequence). This CDR3 comprises 15 residues. V was clipped by 6 bases and J by 0 bases; unmatched bases: 4. DNA of the CDR3: TGTGCCAGCAGGGCAGGGGGCCACTCTGGAAACACCATATATTTT. Residues: CASRAGGHSGNTIYF.

This chain uses TRBV18 with TRBJ1-1; 8 bases map to TRBD1. CDR1 KGHSH and CDR2 LQKENI come from the germline V gene. CDR3 length equals 16 residues. V was clipped by 2 bases and J by 0 bases; unmatched bases: 5. CDR3 DNA: TGTGCCAGCTCACCATCCACAGGGGGTGTGAACACTGAAGCTTTCTTT. It translates to CASSPSTGGVNTEAFF.

V and J are TRBV19 and TRBJ2-2, with 7 bases fitting TRBD2. The CDR3 totals 15 residues. Trimming cost V 4 bases and J 6 bases; bases outside gene matches: 8. Germline lookup yields CDR1 LNHDA and CDR2 SQIVND (reference sequence). CDR3 bases: TGTGCCAGTAGTACTAGAGGGAGGGCCCCCGGGGAGCTGTTTTTT. Residues: CASSTRGRAPGELFF. The entire variable domain, with the rest obtained from reference TRBV19 and TRBJ2-2, is as follows: DGGITQSPKYLFRKEGQNVTLSCEQNLNHDAMYWYRQDPGQGLRLIYYSQIVNDFQKGDIAEGYSVSREKKESFPLTVTSAQKNPTAFYLCASSTRGRAPGELFFGEGSRLTVL.

Only a few counts were recorded for this clone. Other DNA sequences within the sample encode an identical CDR3. The rearrangement uses TRBV5-5 and TRBJ2-5; tentatively, D is TRBD1 (5 bases). Trimming took 0 bases from V and 0 from J, leaving 9 bases between them. In germline, CDR1 is SGHKS, CDR2 YYEKEE (reference sequence). CDR3 length: 15 amino acids. The CDR3 nucleotides read TGTGCCAGCAGCTTGGGGGGCCCCTACCAAGAGACCCAGTACTTC. As protein: CASSLGGPYQETQYF.